The 12 T cell receptor beta chains presented below share a single source sample, sequenced in a study of blood T cell repertoires in COVID-19. Using immunoSEQ multiplex PCR, the repertoire was profiled, and TCRdb retains in-frame clones only, with some absent. The table includes some 41,000 clones, roughly nine tenths detected once. Input material: peripheral blood. The receptors shown here come from a man in his 70s with active COVID-19.

V usage is TRBV5-1 and J usage is TRBJ2-7, with a tentative D call TRBD1 (5 bases). Germline V lookup: CDR1 SGHRS, CDR2 YFSETQ. CDR3 length: 16 amino acids. V was shortened by 0 bases and J by 0 bases, with 13 bases between the two germline ends. The CDR3 loop is CASSLAFSQGSYEQYF. In nucleotides, the CDR3 is TGCGCCAGCAGCTTGGCGTTCAGTCAGGGCTCCTACGAGCAGTACTTC.

This sequence joins TRBV6-2 or TRBV6-3 and TRBJ1-1; 7 bases fit TRBD1. Germline CDR1 MNHEY, CDR2 SVGEGT. Trimming at V came to 5 bases and at J to 0 bases, leaving 15 bases not matched to a gene. The CDR3 is made up of 18 amino acids. The DNA for the CDR3 is TGTGCCAGCAGTCTGGACAGGCGTTCTGGTTACATGAACACTGAAGCTTTCTTT. The encoded protein is CASSLDRRSGYMNTEAFF.

J is TRBJ2-2 and V is TRBV2, with D uncertain. Deletions cut 2 bases from V and 2 bases from J, with 9 bases between. CDR1 is SNHLY, CDR2 FYNNEI, per germline. The length of the CDR3 is 15 residues. CDR3 sequence reads: CASSELGLNTGELFF. The CDR3 DNA is TGTGCCAGCAGTGAACTAGGCTTAAACACCGGGGAGCTGTTTTTT.

This chain uses TRBV14 with TRBJ2-1, with 9 positions matching TRBD2. With 3 bases clipped from V and 6 bases from J, the junction kept 12 bases outside the gene matches. CDR3 length: 17 residues. The V gene's germline CDR1 is SGHDN and CDR2 FVKESK. CDR3 sequence (DNA): TGTGCCAGCAGCCACACACTGGGCCAGCGGGGGGCCAATGAGCAGTTCTTC. As protein: CASSHTLGQRGANEQFF.

The rearrangement joins TRBV11-2 to TRBJ2-1; 9 bases agree with TRBD1. Losses at the gene ends were 5 bases for V and 13 bases for J; bases not matched to a gene: 12. The CDR3 length is 14 residues. Germline values: CDR1 SGHAT, CDR2 FQNNGV. CDR3 nucleotides: TGTGCCAGCAGCCCCCTAAACAGGGGGCCTAATCAGTTCTTC. Protein product: CASSPLNRGPNQFF.

This chain links TRBV6-5 with TRBJ2-7; the D gene is possibly TRBD1 (7 bases). Per the germline V gene, CDR1 is MNHEY and CDR2 is SVGAGI. This CDR3 has 15 amino acids. V lost 6 bases and J 5 bases, leaving 20 bases between the germline ends. The CDR3 nucleotides are TGTGCCAGCAGGTCACCCAGGGGGGCCGTGGACGAGCAGTACTTC. Residues: CASRSPRGAVDEQYF.

The rearrangement uses TRBV3-1 (or the pseudogene TRBV3-2) and TRBJ2-1, with 11 bases aligning to TRBD2. This CDR3 has 17 residues. Germline V CDR1 and CDR2: LGHDT, YNNKEL (reference sequence). V gave up 1 base and J gave up 0 bases; unmatched junction bases: 2. For the CDR3, the DNA is TGTGCCAGCAGCCAAGCTAGCGGGGGGAGCTCCTACAATGAGCAGTTCTTC. This encodes CASSQASGGSSYNEQFF.

The chain uses TRBV18 and TRBJ2-1; TRBD1 matches at 9 bases. This CDR3 is 16 amino acids long. V dropped 4 bases and J dropped 5; count of bases not matched to a gene: 9. CDR1 is KGHSH, CDR2 LQKENI, per germline. In DNA form, the CDR3 reads TGTGCCAGCTCACAGGACAGGGGACGAAAGGACAATGAGCAGTTCTTC. Its translation is CASSQDRGRKDNEQFF.

The genes are TRBV5-8 and TRBJ1-4, with 8 bases lining up with TRBD1. CDR3 length equals 16 residues. V was pared by 4 bases and J by 0 bases, with 5 bases of the junction left unmatched. Looked up from germline, CDR1 is SGHTS and CDR2 is YDEGEE. The chain's CDR3 is CASSPGQAATNEKLFF. In DNA form, the CDR3 reads TGTGCCAGCAGCCCGGGACAGGCGGCAACTAATGAAAAACTGTTTTTT. Looking up the rest from reference TRBV5-8 and TRBJ1-4 gives the full variable domain: EAGVTQSPTHLIKTRGQQATLRCSPISGHTSVYWYQQALGLGLQFLLWYDEGEERNRGNFPPRFSGRQFPNYSSELNVNALELEDSALYLCASSPGQAATNEKLFFGSGTQLSVL.

This clone appeared once. This chain uses TRBV10-1 with TRBJ2-7; TRBD2 might be the D (6 bases). Trimming cost V 3 bases and J 5 bases, with 17 bases left between them. CDR1 is WNHNN and CDR2 is SYGVQD in the germline V gene (reference sequence). The length of the CDR3 is 15 residues. The CDR3 region is CASSDRVGGRNEQYF. For the CDR3, the DNA is TGCGCCAGCAGTGACAGGGTGGGGGGTCGAAACGAGCAGTACTTC.

The chain has TRBV19 and TRBJ1-1; no reliable D call. Germline V gives CDR1 LNHDA, CDR2 SQIVND (reference sequence). The CDR3 is 12 amino acids. Trimming pared 7 bases from V and 4 bases from J, leaving 10 bases between. The CDR3 DNA sequence: TGTGCCAGTAATCGCGTCCCCACTGAAGCTTTCTTT. This sequence encodes CASNRVPTEAFF. Together with reference TRBV19 and TRBJ1-1, the CDR3 gives the full variable domain: DGGITQSPKYLFRKEGQNVTLSCEQNLNHDAMYWYRQDPGQGLRLIYYSQIVNDFQKGDIAEGYSVSREKKESFPLTVTSAQKNPTAFYLCASNRVPTEAFFGQGTRLTVV.

The gene calls are TRBV5-1 and TRBJ1-2; 9 bases are a match to TRBD1. CDR3 length: 15 amino acids. The J segment lost 5 bases and the V segment lost 5 bases, leaving 10 bases of the junction unmatched. Germline-derived CDR1 and CDR2 are SGHRS and YFSETQ. In nucleotides, the CDR3 is TGCGCCAGCAGGTTTGATCCGGGACAGGGTTATGGCTACACCTTC. Translating gives CASRFDPGQGYGYTF.